The TCR beta chain under discussion was sequenced for a study of T-cell memory formation after mild COVID-19. In the study overall: Clustering of TCRs was largely donor specific. Study-wide points: The study found balanced CD4/CD8 in clones contracting day 15 to 85 and a CD4+ lean in later expanders. What remained unconfirmed was the SARS-CoV-2 specificity of second-wave clones peaking on day 37.

From 5'RACE with constant-segment primers came TCR alpha and TCR beta cDNA libraries that carried sample barcodes and UMIs. MiXCR, run by TCRdb on the 5' RACE reads, gives a single entry per CDR3 protein. Counted here are almost 550,000 distinct CDR3 sequences, roughly 21% occurring once; the ten biggest clones make up approximately 13%. Notes on this clonotype: Its antigen remains unknown.

The sequencing input was PBMCs or a T cell subset sorted from them (not recorded which). The origin of this receptor is an adult woman who had mild COVID-19 (a few samples of this study predate the infection). Cell type and time point are not known.

The CDR3 reads CASSLDRPGRDTQYF. The CDR3 nucleotides are TGTGCCAGCAGCTTAGATCGGCCTGGTCGAGATACGCAGTATTTT. The V and J genes are TRBV7-2 and TRBJ2-3, with D hard to call. Germline CDR1 SGHTA, CDR2 FQGNSA. The CDR3 extends over 15 amino acids. Deletions cut 1 base from V and 5 bases from J, with 13 bases between. The whole variable domain, remainder taken from reference TRBV7-2 and TRBJ2-3, is GAGVSQSPSNKVTEKGKDVELRCDPISGHTALYWYRQSLGQGLEFLIYFQGNSAPDKSGLPSDRFSAERTGGSVSTLTIQRTQQEDSAVYLCASSLDRPGRDTQYFGPGTRLTVL.